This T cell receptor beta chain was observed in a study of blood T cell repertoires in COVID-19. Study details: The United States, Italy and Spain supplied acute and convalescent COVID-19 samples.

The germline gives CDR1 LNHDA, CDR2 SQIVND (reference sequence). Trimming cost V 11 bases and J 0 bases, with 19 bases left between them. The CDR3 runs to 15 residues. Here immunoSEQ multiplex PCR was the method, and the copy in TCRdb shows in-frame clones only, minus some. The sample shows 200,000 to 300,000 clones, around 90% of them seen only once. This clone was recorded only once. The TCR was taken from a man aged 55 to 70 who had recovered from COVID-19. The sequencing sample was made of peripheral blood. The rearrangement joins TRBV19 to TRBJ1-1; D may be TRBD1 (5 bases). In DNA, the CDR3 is TGTGCCGCTGGGCGATGGGGACTGTTGAACACTGAAGCTTTCTTT. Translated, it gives CAAGRWGLLNTEAFF.